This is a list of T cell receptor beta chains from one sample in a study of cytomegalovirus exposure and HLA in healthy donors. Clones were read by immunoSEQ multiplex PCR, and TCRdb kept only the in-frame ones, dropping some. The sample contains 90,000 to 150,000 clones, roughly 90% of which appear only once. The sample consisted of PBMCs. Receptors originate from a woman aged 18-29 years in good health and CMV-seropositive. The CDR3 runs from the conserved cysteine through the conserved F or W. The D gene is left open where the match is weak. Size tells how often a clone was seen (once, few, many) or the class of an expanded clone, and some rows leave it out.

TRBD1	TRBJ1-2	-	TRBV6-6	TGTGCCAGCAGTTTGGGACAGGGGAACTATGGCTACACCTTC	CASSLGQGNYGYTF
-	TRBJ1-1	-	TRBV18	TGTGCCAGCTCACCTGACAGAACGAACACTGAAGCTTTCTTT	CASSPDRTNTEAFF
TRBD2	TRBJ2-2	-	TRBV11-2	TGTGCCAGCAGCCCCAGTGAAGCGGGAGCAAACACCGGGGAGCTGTTTTTT	CASSPSEAGANTGELFF
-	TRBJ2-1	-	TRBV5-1	TGCGCCAGCAGCTTGGAGCCCGGGTACAATGAGCAGTTCTTC	CASSLEPGYNEQFF
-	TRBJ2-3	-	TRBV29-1	TGCAGCGTTGGGTTTCGCGGATACACAGATACGCAGTATTTT	CSVGFRGYTDTQYF
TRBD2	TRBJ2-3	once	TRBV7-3	TGTGCCAGCAGCCTAACTAGCGGGGGGATTACAGATACGCAGTATTTT	CASSLTSGGITDTQYF
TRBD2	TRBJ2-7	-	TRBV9	TGTGCCAGCAGCGAGGGATCCGGGACTAGCGGGACCAACGAGCAGTACTTC	CASSEGSGTSGTNEQYF
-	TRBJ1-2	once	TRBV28	TGTGCCAGCAGTCCTAGGATCTATGGCTACACCTTC	CASSPRIYGYTF
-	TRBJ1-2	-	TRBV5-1	TGCGCCACCGGGGACTCGGGAAACTATGGCTACACCTTC	CATGDSGNYGYTF
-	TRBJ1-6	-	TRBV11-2	TGTGCCAGCAGCTTAACAGGGTTATCACCCCTCCACTTT	CASSLTGLSPLHF
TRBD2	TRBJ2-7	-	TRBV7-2	TGTGCCAGCAGCTTAGACCTATCCGGGCTAGCGGGAGGCCGAAACGAGCAGTACTTC	CASSLDLSGLAGGRNEQYF
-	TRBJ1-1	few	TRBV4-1	TGCGCCAGCAGCCAAGCCGGTGTGAACACTGAAGCTTTCTTT	CASSQAGVNTEAFF
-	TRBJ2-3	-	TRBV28	TGTGCCAGCAGTTTATCCCCTAGGACAGACAGCACAGATACGCAGTATTTT	CASSLSPRTDSTDTQYF
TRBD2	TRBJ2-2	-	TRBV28	TGTGCCAGCACCCTAGGACTAGCGGGAAAAACCGGGGAGCTGTTTTTT	CASTLGLAGKTGELFF
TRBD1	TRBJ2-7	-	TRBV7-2	TGTGCCAGCAGCTTCAACAGGGGAGCCTACGAGCAGTACTTC	CASSFNRGAYEQYF
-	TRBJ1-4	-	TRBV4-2	TGTGCCAGCAGCCAAGGTGGAGCGGCTAATGAAAAACTGTTTTTT	CASSQGGAANEKLFF
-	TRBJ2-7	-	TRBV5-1	TGCGCCAGCAGCTTGCAGGGCTCCTCCTACGAGCAGTACTTC	CASSLQGSSYEQYF
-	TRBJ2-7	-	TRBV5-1	TGCGCCAGCAGCTTGGAGGGGACCTACGAGCAGTACTTC	CASSLEGTYEQYF
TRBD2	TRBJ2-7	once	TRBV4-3	TGCGCCAGCAGCCAAGGACTAGCGGGCACCTACGAGCAGTACTTC	CASSQGLAGTYEQYF
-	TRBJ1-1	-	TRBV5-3	TGTGCCAGAAGACCGAAGCGTTCCACTGAAGCTTTCTTT	CARRPKRSTEAFF
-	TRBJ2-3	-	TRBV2	TGTGCCAGCCGCTGGACTAACTCGGGCACAGATACGCAGTATTTT	CASRWTNSGTDTQYF
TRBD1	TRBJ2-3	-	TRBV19	TGTGCCAGTAGTTGGGCAGGGGGTCGGACAGATACGCAGTATTTT	CASSWAGGRTDTQYF
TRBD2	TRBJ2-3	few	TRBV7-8	TGTGCCAGCAGTTTTAGCGGGGGGAGCACAGATACGCAGTATTTT	CASSFSGGSTDTQYF
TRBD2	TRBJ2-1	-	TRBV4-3	TGCGCCAGCAGCCAAACTAGCGGGAGTTCCTACAATGAGCAGTTCTTC	CASSQTSGSSYNEQFF
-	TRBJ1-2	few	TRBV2	TGTGCCAGCAAAGACATCAACTATGGCTACACCTTC	CASKDINYGYTF
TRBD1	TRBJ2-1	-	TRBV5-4	TGTGCCAGCAGCCCCGGGGACAGTAGCTCCTACAATGAGCAGTTCTTC	CASSPGDSSSYNEQFF
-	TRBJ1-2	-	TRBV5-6	TGTGCCAGCAGCCCGGGAGGGAACTGGGGCTACACCTTC	CASSPGGNWGYTF
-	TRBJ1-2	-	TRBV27	TGTGCCAGCGCTTCGCGGGCGGCTTTGCTTGGCTACACCTTC	CASASRAALLGYTF
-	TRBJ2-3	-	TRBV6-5	TGTGCCAGCAGCCTTGGGGGGTCCACAGATACGCAGTATTTT	CASSLGGSTDTQYF
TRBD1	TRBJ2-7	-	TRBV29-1	TGCAGCGTGGGGACAGGGGGTTCGTACGAGCAGTACTTC	CSVGTGGSYEQYF
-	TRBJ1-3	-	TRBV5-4	TGTGCCAGCAGCTTGGATCCAGGCACGGGAAACACCATATATTTT	CASSLDPGTGNTIYF